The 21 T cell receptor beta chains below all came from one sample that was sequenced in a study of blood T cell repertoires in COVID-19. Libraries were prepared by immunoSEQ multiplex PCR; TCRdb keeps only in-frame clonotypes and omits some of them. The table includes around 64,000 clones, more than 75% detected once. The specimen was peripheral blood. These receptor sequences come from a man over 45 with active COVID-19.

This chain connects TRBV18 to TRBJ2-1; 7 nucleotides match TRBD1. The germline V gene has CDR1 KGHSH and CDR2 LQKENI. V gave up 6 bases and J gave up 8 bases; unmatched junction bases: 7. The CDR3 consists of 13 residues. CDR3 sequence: CASSPRGGDEQFF. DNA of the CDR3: TGTGCCAGCTCGCCAAGAGGGGGCGATGAGCAGTTCTTC.

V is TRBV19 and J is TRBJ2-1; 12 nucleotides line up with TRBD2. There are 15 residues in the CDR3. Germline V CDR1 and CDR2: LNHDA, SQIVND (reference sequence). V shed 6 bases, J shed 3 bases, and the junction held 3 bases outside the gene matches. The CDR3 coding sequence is TGTGCCAGTAGAACTAGCGGGGGGTTCTACAATGAGCAGTTCTTC. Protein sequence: CASRTSGGFYNEQFF. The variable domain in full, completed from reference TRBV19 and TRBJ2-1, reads DGGITQSPKYLFRKEGQNVTLSCEQNLNHDAMYWYRQDPGQGLRLIYYSQIVNDFQKGDIAEGYSVSREKKESFPLTVTSAQKNPTAFYLCASRTSGGFYNEQFFGPGTRLTVL.

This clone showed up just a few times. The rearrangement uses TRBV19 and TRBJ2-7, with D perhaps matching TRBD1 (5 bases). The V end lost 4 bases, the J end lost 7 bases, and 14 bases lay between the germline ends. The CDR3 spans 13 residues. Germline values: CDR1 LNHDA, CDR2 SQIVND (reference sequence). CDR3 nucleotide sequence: TGTGCCAGTAGTACTCAGACAGCGCGGGAGCAGTACTTC. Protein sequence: CASSTQTAREQYF.

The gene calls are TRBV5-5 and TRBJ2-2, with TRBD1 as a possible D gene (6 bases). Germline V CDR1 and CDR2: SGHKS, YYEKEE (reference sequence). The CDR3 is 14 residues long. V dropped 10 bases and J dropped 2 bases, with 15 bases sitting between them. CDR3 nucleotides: TGTGCCGTAGCCGGGACACCCAACACCGGGGAGCTGTTTTTT. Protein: CAVAGTPNTGELFF.

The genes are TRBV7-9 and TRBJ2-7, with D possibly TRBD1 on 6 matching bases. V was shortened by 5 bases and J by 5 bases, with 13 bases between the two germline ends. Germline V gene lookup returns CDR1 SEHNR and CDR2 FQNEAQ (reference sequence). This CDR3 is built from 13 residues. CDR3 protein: CASSRDTFHEQYF. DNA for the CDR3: TGTGCCAGCAGCCGGGACACTTTTCACGAGCAGTACTTC.

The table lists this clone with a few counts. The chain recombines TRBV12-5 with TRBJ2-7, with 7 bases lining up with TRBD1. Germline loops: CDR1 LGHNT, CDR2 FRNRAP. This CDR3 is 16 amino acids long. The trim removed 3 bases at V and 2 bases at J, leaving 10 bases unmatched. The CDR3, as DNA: TGTGCTAGTGGTTTTTACCGACAGGGTATCCCCTACGAGCAGTACTTC. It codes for CASGFYRQGIPYEQYF.

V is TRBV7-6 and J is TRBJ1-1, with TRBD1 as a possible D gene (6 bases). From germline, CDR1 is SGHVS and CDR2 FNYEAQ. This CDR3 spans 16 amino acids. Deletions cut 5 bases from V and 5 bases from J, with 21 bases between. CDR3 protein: CASSPQAGQKGTEAFF. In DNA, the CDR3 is TGTGCCAGCAGCCCCCAAGCGGGACAAAAGGGAACTGAAGCTTTCTTT.

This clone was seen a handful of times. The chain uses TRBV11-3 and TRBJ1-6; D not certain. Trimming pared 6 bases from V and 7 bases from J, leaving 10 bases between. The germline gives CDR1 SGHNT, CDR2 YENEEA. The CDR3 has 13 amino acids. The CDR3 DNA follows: TGTGCCAGCAGGGTCGAGGGAAATTCACCCCTCCACTTT. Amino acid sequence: CASRVEGNSPLHF.

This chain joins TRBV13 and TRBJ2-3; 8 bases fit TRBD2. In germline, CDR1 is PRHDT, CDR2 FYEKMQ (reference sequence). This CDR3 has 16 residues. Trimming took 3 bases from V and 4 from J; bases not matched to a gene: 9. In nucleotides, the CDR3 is TGTGCCAGCAGCTTTCGTCGGGGCGGGGGGCCAGATACGCAGTATTTT. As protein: CASSFRRGGGPDTQYF.

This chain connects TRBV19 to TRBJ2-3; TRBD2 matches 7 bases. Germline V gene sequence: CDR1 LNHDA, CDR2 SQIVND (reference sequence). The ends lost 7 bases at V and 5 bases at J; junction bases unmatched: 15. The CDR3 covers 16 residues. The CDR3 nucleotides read TGTGCCAGTATCGGGAAGGGATCGGCTAGCGGAGATACGCAGTATTTT. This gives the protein CASIGKGSASGDTQYF. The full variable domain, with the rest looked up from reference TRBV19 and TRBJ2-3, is DGGITQSPKYLFRKEGQNVTLSCEQNLNHDAMYWYRQDPGQGLRLIYYSQIVNDFQKGDIAEGYSVSREKKESFPLTVTSAQKNPTAFYLCASIGKGSASGDTQYFGPGTRLTVL.

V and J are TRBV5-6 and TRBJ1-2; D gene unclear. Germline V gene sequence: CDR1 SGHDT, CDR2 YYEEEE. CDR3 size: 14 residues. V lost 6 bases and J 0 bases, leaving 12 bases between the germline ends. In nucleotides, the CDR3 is TGTGCCAGCACCCCAGCGGGGTCTAACTATGGCTACACCTTC. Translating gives CASTPAGSNYGYTF.

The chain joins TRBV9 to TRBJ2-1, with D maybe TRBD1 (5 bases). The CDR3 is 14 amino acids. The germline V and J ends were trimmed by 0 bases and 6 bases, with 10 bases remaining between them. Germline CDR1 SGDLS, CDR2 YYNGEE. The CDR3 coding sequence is TGTGCCAGCAGCGTAGATCTTAGGGGCAATGAGCAGTTCTTC. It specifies CASSVDLRGNEQFF.

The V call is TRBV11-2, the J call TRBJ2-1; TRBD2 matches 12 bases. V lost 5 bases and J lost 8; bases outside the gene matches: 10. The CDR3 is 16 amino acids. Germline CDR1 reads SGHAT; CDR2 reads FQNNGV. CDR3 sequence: CASSLKTSGSGYEQFF. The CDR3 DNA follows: TGTGCCAGCAGCCTGAAGACTAGCGGGAGTGGGTATGAGCAGTTCTTC.

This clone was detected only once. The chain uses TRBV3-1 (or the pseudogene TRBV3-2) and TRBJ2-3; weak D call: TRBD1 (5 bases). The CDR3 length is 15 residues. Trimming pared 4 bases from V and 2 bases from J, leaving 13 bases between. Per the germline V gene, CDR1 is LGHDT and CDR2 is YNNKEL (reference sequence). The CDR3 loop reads CASSPETVPTDTQYF. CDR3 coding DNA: TGTGCCAGCAGCCCCGAGACAGTACCCACAGATACGCAGTATTTT.

This CDR3 is CASSPETSGSTETQYF. The CDR3 DNA reads TGTGCCAGCTCACCAGAAACTAGCGGGAGTACGGAGACCCAGTACTTC. This chain joins TRBV18 and TRBJ2-5; 11 nucleotides match TRBD2. V gave up 2 bases and J gave up 5 bases; unmatched junction bases: 7. CDR3 length: 16 amino acids. Germline values: CDR1 KGHSH, CDR2 LQKENI.

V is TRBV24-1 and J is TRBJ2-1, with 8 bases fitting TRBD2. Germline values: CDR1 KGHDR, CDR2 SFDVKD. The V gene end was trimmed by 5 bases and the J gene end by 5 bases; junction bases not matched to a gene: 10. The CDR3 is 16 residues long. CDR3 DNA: TGTGCCACCAGTGTTAGGCGGGGGGCGAAGGACAATGAGCAGTTCTTC. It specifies CATSVRRGAKDNEQFF.

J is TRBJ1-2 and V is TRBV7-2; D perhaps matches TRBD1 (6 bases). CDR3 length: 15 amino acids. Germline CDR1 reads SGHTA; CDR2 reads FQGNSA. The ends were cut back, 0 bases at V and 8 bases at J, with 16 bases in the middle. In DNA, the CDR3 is TGTGCCAGCAGCTTAGCGGTAACAGGGCGGTACGGCTACACCTTC. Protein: CASSLAVTGRYGYTF.

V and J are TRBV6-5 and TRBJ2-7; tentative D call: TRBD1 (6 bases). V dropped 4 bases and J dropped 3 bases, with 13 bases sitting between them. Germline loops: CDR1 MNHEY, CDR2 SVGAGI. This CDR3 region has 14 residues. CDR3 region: CASSSLGAGYEQYF. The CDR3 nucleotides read TGTGCCAGCAGTTCCTTGGGGGCAGGCTACGAGCAGTACTTC.

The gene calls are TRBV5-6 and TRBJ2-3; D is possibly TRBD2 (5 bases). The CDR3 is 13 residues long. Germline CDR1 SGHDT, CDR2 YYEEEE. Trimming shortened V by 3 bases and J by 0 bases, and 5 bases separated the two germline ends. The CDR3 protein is CASSWTSTDTQYF. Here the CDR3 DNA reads TGTGCCAGCAGCTGGACTAGCACAGATACGCAGTATTTT.

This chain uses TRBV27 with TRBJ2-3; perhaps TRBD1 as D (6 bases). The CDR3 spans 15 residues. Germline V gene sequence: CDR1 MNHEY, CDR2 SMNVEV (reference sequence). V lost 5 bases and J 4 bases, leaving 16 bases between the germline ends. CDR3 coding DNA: TGTGCCAGCAGTGGCCTTCAGGGGCAGTCAGATACGCAGTATTTT. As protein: CASSGLQGQSDTQYF.

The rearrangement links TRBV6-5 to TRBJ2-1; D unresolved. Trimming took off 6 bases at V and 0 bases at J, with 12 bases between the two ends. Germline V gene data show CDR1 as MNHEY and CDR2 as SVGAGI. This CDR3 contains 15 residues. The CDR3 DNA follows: TGTGCCAGCAGATTGGGCTTTAGCTCCTACAATGAGCAGTTCTTC. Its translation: CASRLGFSSYNEQFF.